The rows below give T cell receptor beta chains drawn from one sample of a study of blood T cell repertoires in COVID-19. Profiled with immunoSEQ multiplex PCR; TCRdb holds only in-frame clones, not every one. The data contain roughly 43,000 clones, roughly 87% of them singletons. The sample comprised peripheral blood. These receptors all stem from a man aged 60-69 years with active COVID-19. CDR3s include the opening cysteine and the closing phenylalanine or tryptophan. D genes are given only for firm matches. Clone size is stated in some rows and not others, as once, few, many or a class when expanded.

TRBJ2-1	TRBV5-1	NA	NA	CASSLTSDYNEQFF	TGCGCCAGCAGCTTGACGTCAGATTACAATGAGCAGTTCTTC
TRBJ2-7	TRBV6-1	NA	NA	CASSEGGKWVYEQYF	TGTGCCAGCAGTGAAGGCGGTAAATGGGTGTACGAGCAGTACTTC
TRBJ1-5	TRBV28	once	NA	CASASPGSNQPQHF	TGTGCCAGCGCTTCCCCGGGTAGCAATCAGCCCCAGCATTTT
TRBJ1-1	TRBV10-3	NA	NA	CAISAGGPPNTEAFF	TGTGCCATCAGCGCGGGCGGGCCCCCCAACACTGAAGCTTTCTTT
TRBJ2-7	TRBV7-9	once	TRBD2	CASSLVSGRASEQYF	TGTGCCAGCAGCTTAGTGAGCGGGAGGGCCTCGGAGCAGTACTTC
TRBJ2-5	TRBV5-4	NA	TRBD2	CASSLGLAGQETQYF	TGTGCCAGCAGCTTGGGACTAGCGGGGCAAGAGACCCAGTACTTC
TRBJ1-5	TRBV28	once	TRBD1	CASSLGQKDQPQHF	TGTGCCAGCAGTTTGGGACAGAAGGATCAGCCCCAGCATTTT
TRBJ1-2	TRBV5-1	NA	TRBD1	CASRKMDREGNGYTF	TGCGCCAGCAGGAAAATGGACAGGGAGGGTAATGGCTACACCTTC
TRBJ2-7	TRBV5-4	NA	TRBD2	CASSLVPSSGRREQYF	TGTGCCAGCAGCTTGGTCCCCTCTAGCGGGAGGAGGGAGCAGTACTTC
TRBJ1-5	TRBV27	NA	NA	CASSSSGGNQPQHF	TGTGCCAGCAGTTCCTCAGGGGGCAATCAGCCCCAGCATTTT
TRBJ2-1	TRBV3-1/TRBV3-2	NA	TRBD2	CASSLSGGPGEQFF	TGTGCCAGCAGCCTTAGCGGGGGGCCGGGTGAGCAGTTCTTC
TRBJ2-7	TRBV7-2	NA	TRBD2	CASRYRGLADAYEQYF	TGTGCCAGCAGATATAGAGGACTAGCGGATGCCTACGAGCAGTACTTC
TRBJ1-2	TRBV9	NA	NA	CASSVAGAGSYTF	TGTGCCAGCAGCGTGGCAGGGGCCGGCAGCTACACCTTC
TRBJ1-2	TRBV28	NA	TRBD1	CASSRGQGGGGYTF	TGTGCCAGCAGTCGGGGACAGGGCGGTGGTGGCTACACCTTC
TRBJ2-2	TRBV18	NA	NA	CASSDAGDFTGELFF	TGTGCCAGCTCCGACGCCGGGGACTTCACCGGGGAGCTGTTTTTT
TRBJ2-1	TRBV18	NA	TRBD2	CASSPLAGGYNEQFF	TGTGCCAGCTCACCACTAGCGGGGGGCTACAATGAGCAGTTCTTC
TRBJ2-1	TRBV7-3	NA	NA	CASSQDNYNEQFF	TGTGCCAGCAGCCAGGACAATTACAATGAGCAGTTCTTC
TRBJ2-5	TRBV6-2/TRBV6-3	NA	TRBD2	CASSYERGGLGETQYF	TGTGCCAGCAGTTACGAGCGGGGGGGCCTCGGGGAGACCCAGTACTTC
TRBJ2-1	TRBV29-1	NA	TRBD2	CSGREGLAVYNEQFF	TGCAGCGGGCGAGAGGGACTAGCAGTTTACAATGAGCAGTTCTTC
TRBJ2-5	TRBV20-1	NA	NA	CSASGGETQYF	TGCAGTGCTAGTGGCGGGGAGACCCAGTACTTC
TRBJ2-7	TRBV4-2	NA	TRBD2	CASSQEATSGITYEQYF	TGTGCCAGCAGCCAAGAGGCGACTAGCGGGATAACCTACGAGCAGTACTTC
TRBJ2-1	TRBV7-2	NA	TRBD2	CASSLVVTSDREQFF	TGTGCCAGCAGCTTAGTCGTCACTAGCGATCGGGAGCAGTTCTTC
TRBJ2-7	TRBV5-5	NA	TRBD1	CASSSQGDSYEQYF	TGTGCCAGCAGCTCACAGGGGGATTCCTACGAGCAGTACTTC
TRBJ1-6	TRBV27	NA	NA	CATQLSGEPGNSPLHF	TGTGCCACCCAGTTGTCGGGGGAACCGGGCAATTCACCCCTCCACTTT
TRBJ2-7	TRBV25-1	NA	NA	CASSESHGSGDSYEQYF	TGTGCCAGCAGTGAATCTCATGGTAGCGGAGACTCCTACGAGCAGTACTTC
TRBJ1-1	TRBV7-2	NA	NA	CASSLGQMNTEAFF	TGTGCCAGCAGCTTAGGACAGATGAACACTGAAGCTTTCTTT
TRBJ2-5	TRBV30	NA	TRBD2	CAWKGLRGETQYF	TGTGCCTGGAAGGGACTACGAGGAGAGACCCAGTACTTC
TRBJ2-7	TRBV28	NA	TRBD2	CASSFTGTSGDLFEGYF	TGTGCCAGCAGTTTTACCGGGACTAGCGGGGACCTTTTTGAGGGGTACTTC
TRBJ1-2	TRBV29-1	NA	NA	CSGLAGQGYYGYTF	TGCAGCGGTTTAGCCGGGCAGGGATACTATGGCTACACCTTC
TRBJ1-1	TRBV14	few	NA	CASSQEGGRNTEAFF	TGTGCCAGCAGCCAAGAAGGGGGAAGAAACACTGAAGCTTTCTTT
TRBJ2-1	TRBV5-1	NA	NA	CASSFTKSSYNEQFF	TGCGCCAGCAGCTTTACCAAGAGCTCCTACAATGAGCAGTTCTTC
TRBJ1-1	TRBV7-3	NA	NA	CASSRTLNTEAFF	TGTGCCAGCAGCCGAACACTGAACACTGAAGCTTTCTTT
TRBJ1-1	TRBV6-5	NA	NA	CASSFQGNTEAFF	TGTGCCAGCAGTTTCCAGGGGAACACTGAAGCTTTCTTT
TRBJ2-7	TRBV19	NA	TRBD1	CASSKGQGTYEQYF	TGTGCCAGTAGTAAGGGACAGGGAACCTACGAGCAGTACTTC
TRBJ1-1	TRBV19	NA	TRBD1	CASRTGFDNTEAFF	TGTGCCAGTAGGACAGGGTTTGATAACACTGAAGCTTTCTTT
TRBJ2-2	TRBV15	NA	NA	CATSRDGRNTGELFF	TGTGCCACCAGCAGAGATGGGAGGAACACCGGGGAGCTGTTTTTT
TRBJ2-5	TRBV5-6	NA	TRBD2	CASSLFGGGSPLWETQYF	TGTGCCAGCAGCTTGTTTGGCGGGGGGTCCCCACTGTGGGAGACCCAGTACTTC
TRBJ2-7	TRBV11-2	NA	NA	CASSPTDSTNYEQYF	TGTGCCAGCAGCCCGACGGACAGTACAAACTACGAGCAGTACTTC
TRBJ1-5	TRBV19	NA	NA	CASSIRSRNQPQHF	TGTGCCAGTAGTATCAGGTCCCGCAATCAGCCCCAGCATTTT
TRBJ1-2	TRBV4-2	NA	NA	CASSLRGDDGYTF	TGTGCCAGCAGCCTCCGGGGAGATGATGGCTACACCTTC
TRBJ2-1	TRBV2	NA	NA	CASSANRNNEQFF	TGTGCCAGCAGTGCGAACAGGAACAATGAGCAGTTCTTC
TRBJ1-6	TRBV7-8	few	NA	CASSLASSSSYNSPLHF	TGTGCCAGCAGCTTAGCGAGTTCGAGCTCCTATAATTCACCCCTCCACTTT
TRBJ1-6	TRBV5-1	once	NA	CASSLRATGTGQYSPLHF	TGCGCCAGCAGCTTGAGGGCCACAGGGACCGGGCAATATTCACCCCTCCACTTT
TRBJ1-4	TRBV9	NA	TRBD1	CASSPQSDRGEKLFF	TGTGCCAGCAGCCCCCAGTCGGACAGGGGTGAAAAACTGTTTTTT
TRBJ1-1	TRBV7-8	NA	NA	CASSYGGNTEAFF	TGTGCCAGCAGCTACGGGGGGAACACTGAAGCTTTCTTT
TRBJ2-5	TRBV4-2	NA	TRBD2	CASSQEYGRMETQYF	TGTGCCAGCAGCCAAGAATACGGGAGGATGGAGACCCAGTACTTC